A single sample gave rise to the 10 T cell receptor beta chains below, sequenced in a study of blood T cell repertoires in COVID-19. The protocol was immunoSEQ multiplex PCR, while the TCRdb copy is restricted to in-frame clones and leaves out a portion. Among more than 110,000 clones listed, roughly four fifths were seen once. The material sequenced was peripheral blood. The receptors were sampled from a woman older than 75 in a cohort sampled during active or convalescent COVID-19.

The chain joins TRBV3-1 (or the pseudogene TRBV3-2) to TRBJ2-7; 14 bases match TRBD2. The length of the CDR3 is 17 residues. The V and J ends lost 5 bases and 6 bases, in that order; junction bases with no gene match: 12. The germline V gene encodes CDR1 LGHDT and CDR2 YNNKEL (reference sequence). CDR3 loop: CASSASATSGGACEQYV. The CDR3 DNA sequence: TGTGCCAGCAGCGCATCCGCGACTAGCGGGGGGGCATGCGAGCAGTACGTC.

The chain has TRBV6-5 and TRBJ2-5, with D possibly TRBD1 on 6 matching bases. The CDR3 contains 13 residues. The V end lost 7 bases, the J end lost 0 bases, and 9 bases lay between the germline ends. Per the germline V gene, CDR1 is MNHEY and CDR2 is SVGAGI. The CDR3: CASKGVNQETQYF. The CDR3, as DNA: TGTGCCAGCAAGGGGGTGAACCAAGAGACCCAGTACTTC.

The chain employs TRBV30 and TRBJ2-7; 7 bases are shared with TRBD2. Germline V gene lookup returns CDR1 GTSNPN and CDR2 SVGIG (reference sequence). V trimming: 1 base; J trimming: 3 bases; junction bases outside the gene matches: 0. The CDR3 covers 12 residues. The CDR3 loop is CAWSGGGYEQYF. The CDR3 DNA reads TGTGCCTGGAGTGGCGGGGGCTACGAGCAGTACTTC. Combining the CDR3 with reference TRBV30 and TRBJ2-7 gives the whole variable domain SQTIHQWPATLVQPVGSPLSLECTVEGTSNPNLYWYRQAAGRGLQLLFYSVGIGQISSEVPQNLSASRPQDRQFILSSKKLLLSDSGFYLCAWSGGGYEQYFGPGTRLTVT.

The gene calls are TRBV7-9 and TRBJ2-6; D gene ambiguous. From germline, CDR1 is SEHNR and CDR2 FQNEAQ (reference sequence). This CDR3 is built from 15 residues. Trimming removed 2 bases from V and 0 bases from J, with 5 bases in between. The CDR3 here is CASSLLSSGANVLTF. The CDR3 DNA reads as TGTGCCAGCAGCTTACTGAGCTCTGGGGCCAACGTCCTGACTTTC.

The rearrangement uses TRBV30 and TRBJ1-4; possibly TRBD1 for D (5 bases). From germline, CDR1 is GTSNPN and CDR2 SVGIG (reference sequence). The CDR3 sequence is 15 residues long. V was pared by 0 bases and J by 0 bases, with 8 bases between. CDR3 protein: CAWSVRQPTNEKLFF. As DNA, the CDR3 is TGTGCCTGGAGTGTTAGACAGCCAACTAATGAAAAACTGTTTTTT.

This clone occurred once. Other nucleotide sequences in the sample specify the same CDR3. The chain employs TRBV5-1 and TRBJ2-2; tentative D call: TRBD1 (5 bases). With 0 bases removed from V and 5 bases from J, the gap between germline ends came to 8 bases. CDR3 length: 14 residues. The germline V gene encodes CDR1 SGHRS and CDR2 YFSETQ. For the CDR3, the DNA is TGCGCCAGCAGCTTGGTTGCAGGGACCGGGGAGCTGTTTTTT. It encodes CASSLVAGTGELFF.

The chain's CDR3 is CAISESLVYEQYV. The CDR3 bases are TGTGCCATCAGTGAGTCTCTAGTGTACGAGCAGTACGTC. This chain connects TRBV10-3 to TRBJ2-7; D remains ambiguous. V was trimmed by 0 bases and J by 4 bases, leaving 7 bases between them. Germline V gene sequence: CDR1 ENHRY, CDR2 SYGVKD. This CDR3 has 13 residues.

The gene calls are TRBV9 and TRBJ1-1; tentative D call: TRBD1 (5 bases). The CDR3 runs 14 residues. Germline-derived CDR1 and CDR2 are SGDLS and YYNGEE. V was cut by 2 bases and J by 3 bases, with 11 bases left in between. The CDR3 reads CASSVRAYDTEAFF. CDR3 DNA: TGTGCCAGCAGCGTCAGGGCTTACGACACTGAAGCTTTCTTT.

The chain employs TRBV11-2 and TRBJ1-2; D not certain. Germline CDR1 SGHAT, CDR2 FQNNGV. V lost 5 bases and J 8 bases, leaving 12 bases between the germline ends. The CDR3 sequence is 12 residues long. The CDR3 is CASSNGLDGYTF. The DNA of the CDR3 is TGTGCCAGCAGCAACGGACTGGACGGCTACACCTTC.

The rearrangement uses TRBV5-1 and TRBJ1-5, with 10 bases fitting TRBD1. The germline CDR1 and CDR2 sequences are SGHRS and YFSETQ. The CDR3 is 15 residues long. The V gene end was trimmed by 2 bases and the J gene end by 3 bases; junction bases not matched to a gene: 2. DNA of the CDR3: TGCGCCAGCAGCTTAGGGACAGGGGACAATCAGCCCCAGCATTTT. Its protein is CASSLGTGDNQPQHF.